These 32 T cell receptor beta chains were sequenced from one sample in a study of identifying expanded T cells in peripheral blood. Libraries were prepared by immunoSEQ multiplex PCR; TCRdb keeps only in-frame clonotypes and omits some of them. The sample includes about 130,000 clones, 86% of them seen just once. What was sequenced was blood. These receptors came from a person aged 18 to 70 in good health.

The V and J genes are TRBV5-8 and TRBJ1-5; D gene uncertain. The CDR3 is 16 residues long. Germline CDR1 SGHTS, CDR2 YDEGEE. Trimming took 3 bases from V and 0 from J, leaving 13 bases between them. The CDR3 region is CASSYISGNSNQPQHF. The CDR3 coding sequence is TGTGCCAGCAGCTATATTTCGGGTAATAGCAATCAGCCCCAGCATTTT.

V and J are TRBV5-8 and TRBJ1-1; TRBD1 matches at 8 bases. The CDR3 runs 14 residues. J gave up 10 bases and V 4 bases, and 12 bases lay outside the gene matches. Germline loops: CDR1 SGHTS, CDR2 YDEGEE. Here the CDR3 DNA reads TGTGCCAGCAGCACCCCCAGGGGGCCGGGTAGAGCTTTCTTT. It yields the protein CASSTPRGPGRAFF.

This rearrangement joins TRBV5-6 to TRBJ2-7; 8 bases are shared with TRBD2. There are 14 residues in the CDR3. Germline CDR1 SGHDT, CDR2 YYEEEE. Trimming removed 3 bases from V and 5 bases from J; junction bases left unmatched: 7. CDR3 loop: CASSSREGLHEQYF. CDR3 nucleotide sequence: TGTGCCAGCAGCTCCCGGGAGGGTCTCCACGAGCAGTACTTC. The full variable domain, its missing parts supplied by reference TRBV5-6 and TRBJ2-7, is DAGVTQSPTHLIKTRGQQVTLRCSPKSGHDTVSWYQQALGQGPQFIFQYYEEEERQRGNFPDRFSGHQFPNYSSELNVNALLLGDSALYLCASSSREGLHEQYFGPGTRLTVT.

The V gene is TRBV15, the J gene TRBJ2-2; D is undetermined. The length of the CDR3 is 15 residues. Germline CDR1 and CDR2: LNHNV and YYDKDF (reference sequence). V lost 1 base and J lost 2, with 8 bases in between. CDR3 amino acids: CATSRALSNTGELFF. CDR3 sequence (DNA): TGTGCCACCAGCAGAGCCTTGAGTAACACCGGGGAGCTGTTTTTT.

The V and J genes are TRBV11-1 and TRBJ2-1; D is ambiguous. The CDR3 is made up of 13 amino acids. Trimming removed 5 bases at V and 10 bases at J, with 15 bases between. Germline values: CDR1 SGHAT, CDR2 FQDESV (reference sequence). CDR3 residues: CASSRLRVNEQFF. DNA for the CDR3: TGTGCCAGCAGCCGCCTTCGGGTCAACGAGCAGTTCTTC.

The sample holds one count of this clone. V is TRBV6-5 and J is TRBJ2-3; D is perhaps TRBD1 (5 bases). With 4 bases removed from V and 6 bases from J, the gap between germline ends came to 14 bases. This CDR3 is 14 amino acids long. Germline CDR1 MNHEY, CDR2 SVGAGI. CDR3 residues: CASSWTNPWDTQYF. CDR3 DNA: TGTGCCAGCAGTTGGACAAATCCGTGGGATACGCAGTATTTT.

J is TRBJ1-4 and V is TRBV5-6; D gene uncertain. The CDR3 covers 10 residues. V was shortened by 4 bases and J by 15 bases, with 10 bases between the two germline ends. Germline CDR1 reads SGHDT; CDR2 reads YYEEEE. The CDR3 is CASSTGVVFF. CDR3 bases: TGTGCCAGCAGCACCGGGGTCGTGTTTTTT. The full variable domain, with the rest looked up from reference TRBV5-6 and TRBJ1-4, is DAGVTQSPTHLIKTRGQQVTLRCSPKSGHDTVSWYQQALGQGPQFIFQYYEEEERQRGNFPDRFSGHQFPNYSSELNVNALLLGDSALYLCASSTGVVFFGSGTQLSVL.

In this sample, this clone turned up once. The J gene is TRBJ2-3, the V gene TRBV7-2; either TRBD1 or TRBD2 may fit D (5 bases each). The V gene lost 1 base and the J gene lost 3 bases, with 20 bases spanning the gap. Looked up from germline, CDR1 is SGHTA and CDR2 is FQGNSA. The CDR3 length is 18 residues. The CDR3 here is CASSLVPGRSPRTDTQYF. CDR3 DNA: TGTGCCAGCAGCTTAGTTCCGGGACGCAGTCCGAGGACAGATACGCAGTATTTT.

The chain is built from TRBV4-2 and TRBJ2-7; D perhaps matches TRBD2 (6 bases). Germline V gives CDR1 LGHNA, CDR2 YNFKEQ. CDR3 size: 14 residues. The V end was cut by 4 bases, the J end by 2 bases, with 12 bases between. The CDR3 coding sequence is TGTGCCAGCAGCCCCGGGGGACCAACCTACGAGCAGTACTTC. The encoded protein is CASSPGGPTYEQYF.

The chain combines TRBV16 with TRBJ1-2; D is unclear. Trimming removed 1 base at V and 6 bases at J, with 12 bases between. The V gene's germline CDR1 is KGHSY and CDR2 FQNENV. The CDR3 runs to 14 residues. This CDR3 reads CASSQFRQEDGYTF. The CDR3 coding sequence is TGTGCCAGCAGCCAATTTCGGCAGGAGGATGGCTACACCTTC.

This clone was detected only once. The chain uses TRBV5-6 and TRBJ2-3; D is ambiguous. Trimming pared 0 bases from V and 6 bases from J, leaving 8 bases between. CDR3 length equals 13 residues. CDR1 and CDR2 from the germline V gene are SGHDT and YYEEEE. CDR3 region: CASSLGASDTQYF. In DNA, the CDR3 is TGTGCCAGCAGCTTGGGCGCATCGGATACGCAGTATTTT.

This clone showed up just once. The chain uses TRBV12-5 and TRBJ1-2; D not certain. The V gene lost 4 bases and the J gene lost 5 bases, with 8 bases spanning the gap. The CDR3 is 12 residues long. The germline V gene has CDR1 LGHNT and CDR2 FRNRAP. Here the CDR3 DNA reads TGTGCTAGTGGTTCGGTAAAATATGGCTACACCTTC. Protein: CASGSVKYGYTF. Full variable domain (rest looked up from reference TRBV12-5 and TRBJ1-2): DARVTQTPRHKVTEMGQEVTMRCQPILGHNTVFWYRQTMMQGLELLAYFRNRAPLDDSGMPKDRFSAEMPDATLATLKIQPSEPRDSAVYFCASGSVKYGYTFGSGTRLTVV.

V and J are TRBV14 and TRBJ2-7, with 13 bases identical to TRBD2. The CDR3 extends over 15 amino acids. Germline V CDR1 and CDR2: SGHDN, FVKESK. Trimming took 5 bases from V and 4 from J; bases not matched to a gene: 5. DNA of the CDR3: TGTGCCAGCAGCGGGGGGACTAGCGGGAATTACGAGCAGTACTTC. This codes for CASSGGTSGNYEQYF.

The V call is TRBV6-4, the J call TRBJ2-1, with a weak D call TRBD2 (5 bases). This CDR3 comprises 13 residues. Trimming left V 0 bases short and J 10 bases short, with 10 bases between. The germline gives CDR1 MRHNA, CDR2 SNTAGT. CDR3 sequence (DNA): TGTGCCAGCAGTGACTCTCTAGCAGAAGAGCAGTTCTTC. Its translation is CASSDSLAEEQFF.

This clone appeared a few times. The rearrangement uses TRBV7-2 and TRBJ2-7; possible D gene TRBD2, 6 bases. Germline CDR1 SGHTA, CDR2 FQGNSA. This CDR3 is built from 13 residues. V lost 3 bases and J 5 bases, leaving 11 bases between the germline ends. The CDR3 DNA sequence: TGTGCCAGCAGCTTGGGAGGATTCGACGAGCAGTACTTC. It specifies CASSLGGFDEQYF.

V is TRBV14 and J is TRBJ2-3, with D maybe TRBD2 (6 bases). The length of the CDR3 is 15 residues. V lost 1 base and J 6 bases, leaving 14 bases between the germline ends. Germline lookup yields CDR1 SGHDN and CDR2 FVKESK. This chain's CDR3 is CASSQVAGRGDTQYF. CDR3 DNA sequence: TGTGCCAGCAGCCAAGTCGCGGGCCGGGGGGATACGCAGTATTTT.

The rearrangement links TRBV7-3 to TRBJ2-2; D is ambiguous. The length of the CDR3 is 11 residues. The ends were cut back, 6 bases at V and 2 bases at J, with 1 base in the middle. The germline V gene encodes CDR1 SGHTA and CDR2 FQGTGA. DNA for the CDR3: TGTGCCAGCAGTAACACCGGGGAGCTGTTTTTT. Amino acid sequence: CASSNTGELFF.

The chain has TRBV18 and TRBJ2-7, with D possibly matching TRBD1 (6 bases). CDR3 length: 15 amino acids. Between the trimmed V and J ends, which lost 2 bases and 3 bases, there was a span of 14 bases. Germline V lookup: CDR1 KGHSH, CDR2 LQKENI. The DNA for the CDR3 is TGTGCCAGCTCACCAGAGGACACAGGGAGCTACGAGCAGTACTTC. Protein sequence: CASSPEDTGSYEQYF.

The chain is built from TRBV4-2 and TRBJ1-2; D not resolved. This CDR3 is built from 11 residues. CDR1 is LGHNA, CDR2 YNFKEQ, per germline. V was trimmed by 5 bases and J by 4 bases, leaving 5 bases between them. Written as DNA, the CDR3 is TGTGCCAGCAGCTTGACCTATGGCTACACCTTC. Its translation is CASSLTYGYTF.

The V call is TRBV5-1, the J call TRBJ1-5; a possible D gene is TRBD1 (6 bases). Trimming took 6 bases from V and 3 from J, leaving 13 bases between them. CDR1 is SGHRS, CDR2 YFSETQ, per germline. This CDR3 is 14 amino acids long. CDR3 sequence (DNA): TGCGCCAGCAAGCACAGGGCTTACAATCAGCCCCAGCATTTT. It is translated as CASKHRAYNQPQHF.

This clone was seen a few times. This rearrangement joins TRBV7-9 to TRBJ2-7; D is ambiguous. From germline, CDR1 is SEHNR and CDR2 FQNEAQ (reference sequence). Trimming removed 1 base at V and 7 bases at J, with 11 bases between. This CDR3 contains 13 residues. Here the CDR3 DNA reads TGTGCCAGCAGCTTAGGGCTAGGTGATGAGCAGTACTTC. It is translated as CASSLGLGDEQYF.

The chain carries TRBV19 and TRBJ1-5; 9 nucleotides agree with TRBD1. This CDR3 contains 13 residues. Germline CDR1 is LNHDA and CDR2 is SQIVND (reference sequence). Trimming removed 10 bases from V and 7 bases from J; junction bases left unmatched: 8. The CDR3 nucleotides read TGTGCCACCCGGGACAGGGTACGACAGCCCCAGCATTTT. Residues: CATRDRVRQPQHF. Full variable domain (rest looked up from reference TRBV19 and TRBJ1-5): DGGITQSPKYLFRKEGQNVTLSCEQNLNHDAMYWYRQDPGQGLRLIYYSQIVNDFQKGDIAEGYSVSREKKESFPLTVTSAQKNPTAFYLCATRDRVRQPQHFGDGTRLSIL.

V and J are TRBV10-3 and TRBJ2-3; D remains ambiguous. Looked up from germline, CDR1 is ENHRY and CDR2 is SYGVKD. The CDR3 loop spans 12 amino acids. The ends were cut back, 4 bases at V and 4 bases at J, with 6 bases in the middle. In nucleotides, the CDR3 is TGTGCCATCAGTGCCGATCCAGATACGCAGTATTTT. Protein sequence: CAISADPDTQYF.

The chain recombines TRBV19 with TRBJ2-3; D is unresolved. Trimming shortened V by 3 bases and J by 5 bases, and 3 bases separated the two germline ends. Per germline, CDR1 LNHDA and CDR2 SQIVND (reference sequence). This CDR3 is built from 11 residues. This CDR3 is CASSMGDTQYF. CDR3 in DNA: TGTGCCAGTAGTATGGGAGATACGCAGTATTTT.

The chain is built from TRBV7-9 and TRBJ1-5; 8 bases align to TRBD1. Trimming at V came to 4 bases and at J to 6 bases, leaving 14 bases not matched to a gene. This CDR3 region has 17 residues. Germline loops: CDR1 SEHNR, CDR2 FQNEAQ (reference sequence). CDR3 in amino acids: CASSSPELDRESQPQHF. The CDR3 DNA sequence: TGTGCCAGCAGCTCTCCGGAATTGGACAGGGAATCTCAGCCCCAGCATTTT.

The chain is built from TRBV5-8 and TRBJ1-5; 9 nucleotides line up with TRBD1. CDR3 length: 13 amino acids. The ends lost 6 bases at V and 7 bases at J; junction bases unmatched: 5. Germline V CDR1 and CDR2: SGHTS, YDEGEE. The CDR3 DNA reads TGTGCCAGCAAGGGACAGGGCGGGCAGCCCCAGCATTTT. Protein: CASKGQGGQPQHF. Full variable domain (missing parts from reference TRBV5-8 and TRBJ1-5): EAGVTQSPTHLIKTRGQQATLRCSPISGHTSVYWYQQALGLGLQFLLWYDEGEERNRGNFPPRFSGRQFPNYSSELNVNALELEDSALYLCASKGQGGQPQHFGDGTRLSIL.

The chain employs TRBV5-1 and TRBJ2-1; 11 positions agree with TRBD2. Germline trimming cut 4 bases from V and 4 bases from J; bases unmatched to any gene: 4. The germline V gene has CDR1 SGHRS and CDR2 YFSETQ. The CDR3 sequence is 15 residues long. CDR3 amino acids: CASSDRLAGYNEQFF. The CDR3 DNA sequence: TGCGCCAGCAGCGATCGACTAGCGGGGTACAATGAGCAGTTCTTC.

The V call is TRBV18, the J call TRBJ2-3, with unresolved D. Germline CDR1 is KGHSH and CDR2 is LQKENI. The CDR3 length is 10 residues. The V gene lost 7 bases and the J gene lost 2 bases, with 1 base spanning the gap. Written as DNA, the CDR3 is TGTGCCAGCTTCACAGATACGCAGTATTTT. Translated, it gives CASFTDTQYF.

The gene calls are TRBV19 and TRBJ2-1, with TRBD2 matching over 11 bases. V was pared by 4 bases and J by 1 base, with 3 bases of the junction left unmatched. The CDR3 length is 16 residues. Germline CDR1 is LNHDA and CDR2 is SQIVND (reference sequence). DNA of the CDR3: TGTGCCAGTAGTACAATAGCGGGGGGGTCCTACAATGAGCAGTTCTTC. Residues: CASSTIAGGSYNEQFF.

The rearrangement links TRBV6-1 to TRBJ1-2; D is undetermined. Trimming cost V 2 bases and J 4 bases, with 8 bases left between them. Germline loops: CDR1 MNHNS, CDR2 SASEGT. The CDR3 is made up of 13 amino acids. The CDR3, as DNA: TGTGCCAGCAGTGAATTCAGAGTCTATGGCTACACCTTC. This codes for CASSEFRVYGYTF.

The sample holds a few counts of this clone. The V gene is TRBV29-1, the J gene TRBJ1-1, with D possibly being TRBD1 (6 bases). Germline V gene lookup returns CDR1 SQVTM and CDR2 ANQGSEA. The CDR3 covers 13 residues. Between the trimmed V and J ends, which lost 4 bases and 1 base, there was a span of 10 bases. The CDR3 coding sequence is TGCAGCGTTGCCGGGACACAGAACACTGAAGCTTTCTTT. As protein: CSVAGTQNTEAFF.

The rearrangement uses TRBV6-6 and TRBJ1-2; 8 bases agree with TRBD1. V dropped 6 bases and J dropped 6; count of bases not matched to a gene: 12. The germline CDR1 and CDR2 sequences are MNHNY and SVGAGI (reference sequence). The CDR3 totals 15 residues. CDR3 amino acids: CASSRTGFEFHGYTF. The CDR3 DNA sequence: TGTGCCAGCAGCCGGACAGGGTTTGAGTTCCATGGCTACACCTTC.